This T cell receptor beta chain is drawn from a study of T-cell memory formation after mild COVID-19. TCRdb re-analysed the 5' RACE reads in MiXCR, keeping a single row per CDR3 protein. The sample lists 150,000 to 200,000 distinct CDR3 sequences, about 21% occurring once. The CDR3 length is 14 residues. With 6 bases clipped from V and 4 bases from J, the junction kept 5 bases outside the gene matches. The germline CDR1 and CDR2 sequences are SQVTM and ANQGSEA. This clonotype originated in an adult woman who had mild COVID-19 (a few samples of this study predate the infection). Cell type and time point are not known. Sequenced sample: PBMCs or a T cell subset sorted from them (not recorded which). The J gene is TRBJ2-1, the V gene TRBV29-1, with TRBD2 identical over 11 bases. This CDR3 reads CSVEGLAVYNEQFF. CDR3 coding DNA: TGCAGCGTCGAGGGACTAGCGGTATACAATGAGCAGTTCTTC.